Listed below are T cell receptor beta chains from one sample, sequenced in a study of blood T cells in healthy people across ages. From the 5' RACE reads, TCRdb called clonotypes with MiXCR, one entry per CDR3 protein. The repertoire holds about 590,000 distinct CDR3 sequences, with approximately 30% as singletons. Input material: blood. The receptors originated from a woman aged 80 or over in good health. Each CDR3 is given with its conserved first and last residue. Each record gives: J gene, V gene, D gene, clone size, CDR3 protein, CDR3 DNA. The D gene is left open where the match is weak. Clone size is stated in some rows and not others, as once, few, many or a class when expanded.

J gene: TRBJ2-2; V gene: TRBV7-9; D gene: .; clone size: .; CDR3 protein: CASSFLMEFGELFF; CDR3 DNA: TGTGCCAGCAGCTTCCTGATGGAGTTCGGGGAGCTGTTTTTT
J gene: TRBJ1-6; V gene: TRBV4-3; D gene: TRBD1; clone size: many; CDR3 protein: CASSQGQGDGNSPLHF; CDR3 DNA: TGCGCCAGCAGCCAGGGACAGGGGGACGGTAATTCACCCCTCCACTTT
J gene: TRBJ1-5; V gene: TRBV20-1; D gene: TRBD1; clone size: .; CDR3 protein: CSAVTGSNQPQHF; CDR3 DNA: TGCAGTGCCGTGACAGGGAGCAATCAGCCCCAGCATTTT
J gene: TRBJ2-4; V gene: TRBV28; D gene: TRBD2; clone size: .; CDR3 protein: CASSPSTSGGDQSDIQYF; CDR3 DNA: TGTGCCAGCAGTCCGAGTACTAGCGGGGGAGATCAGAGCGACATTCAGTACTTC
J gene: TRBJ2-1; V gene: TRBV7-9; D gene: TRBD1; clone size: many; CDR3 protein: CASSLVRVTGDNEQFF; CDR3 DNA: TGTGCCAGCAGCTTAGTCCGTGTGACAGGGGACAATGAGCAGTTCTTC
J gene: TRBJ2-6; V gene: TRBV20-1; D gene: TRBD1; clone size: .; CDR3 protein: CSTRPTGGAGANVLTF; CDR3 DNA: TGCAGTACTAGACCTACAGGGGGCGCTGGGGCCAACGTCCTGACTTTC
J gene: TRBJ1-4; V gene: TRBV7-2; D gene: .; clone size: many; CDR3 protein: CASSSSGVANEKLFF; CDR3 DNA: TGTGCCAGCAGTTCCTCTGGGGTGGCTAATGAAAAACTGTTTTTT
J gene: TRBJ1-4; V gene: TRBV30; D gene: .; clone size: few; CDR3 protein: CAWSVHRNPTNEKLFF; CDR3 DNA: TGTGCCTGGAGTGTACACAGGAACCCAACTAATGAAAAACTGTTTTTT
J gene: TRBJ2-3; V gene: TRBV27; D gene: .; clone size: few; CDR3 protein: CASSFGGPTDTQYF; CDR3 DNA: TGTGCCAGCAGTTTTGGGGGACCCACAGATACGCAGTATTTT
J gene: TRBJ2-1; V gene: TRBV20-1; D gene: .; clone size: once; CDR3 protein: CSARSPISSYNEQFF; CDR3 DNA: TGCAGTGCTAGATCCCCCATCAGCTCCTACAATGAGCAGTTCTTC
J gene: TRBJ1-2; V gene: TRBV7-9; D gene: TRBD1; clone size: many; CDR3 protein: CASSLQQGAFGYTF; CDR3 DNA: TGTGCCAGCAGCTTACAACAGGGGGCGTTTGGCTACACCTTC
J gene: TRBJ2-4; V gene: TRBV6-5; D gene: .; clone size: many; CDR3 protein: CAAGSANIQYF; CDR3 DNA: TGTGCCGCGGGTTCTGCAAACATTCAGTACTTC
J gene: TRBJ1-2; V gene: TRBV20-1; D gene: TRBD1; clone size: few; CDR3 protein: CSARDRGTGSYGCTF; CDR3 DNA: TGCAGTGCTAGAGATAGGGGGACAGGGAGCTATGGCTGCACCTTC
J gene: TRBJ1-4; V gene: TRBV5-1; D gene: .; clone size: many; CDR3 protein: CASSLAGDNEKLFF; CDR3 DNA: TGCGCCAGCAGCTTGGCTGGGGATAATGAAAAACTGTTTTTT
J gene: TRBJ1-4; V gene: TRBV5-1; D gene: .; clone size: few; CDR3 protein: CASSLGDKNEKLFF; CDR3 DNA: TGCGCCAGCAGCTTGGGGGATAAAAATGAAAAACTGTTTTTT
J gene: TRBJ1-2; V gene: TRBV20-1; D gene: .; clone size: few; CDR3 protein: CSATLGTVGGYTF; CDR3 DNA: TGCAGTGCTACCCTAGGGACCGTCGGGGGCTACACCTTC
J gene: TRBJ2-1; V gene: TRBV30; D gene: .; clone size: few; CDR3 protein: CAWGNRGNEQFF; CDR3 DNA: TGTGCCTGGGGAAACCGGGGGAATGAGCAGTTCTTC
J gene: TRBJ1-2; V gene: TRBV7-2; D gene: .; clone size: many; CDR3 protein: CASSLTDYYGYTF; CDR3 DNA: TGTGCCAGCAGCTTGACGGACTACTATGGCTACACCTTC
J gene: TRBJ2-3; V gene: TRBV29-1; D gene: TRBD1; clone size: many; CDR3 protein: CSALTGADTQYF; CDR3 DNA: TGCAGCGCCCTGACAGGGGCAGATACGCAGTATTTT
J gene: TRBJ2-3; V gene: TRBV10-3; D gene: TRBD1; clone size: many; CDR3 protein: CAITKGGTGEGDTQYF; CDR3 DNA: TGTGCCATCACCAAGGGAGGGACAGGGGAGGGAGATACGCAGTATTTT
J gene: TRBJ2-3; V gene: TRBV3-1; D gene: .; clone size: many; CDR3 protein: CASSQLRTDTQYF; CDR3 DNA: TGTGCCAGCAGCCAACTGCGAACAGATACGCAGTATTTT
J gene: TRBJ1-3; V gene: TRBV20-1; D gene: TRBD1; clone size: few; CDR3 protein: CSARGPATGINGNTIYF; CDR3 DNA: TGCAGTGCTAGAGGGCCAGCGACAGGGATAAATGGAAACACCATATATTTT
J gene: TRBJ2-1; V gene: TRBV5-1; D gene: .; clone size: once; CDR3 protein: CASSLGGDVSHEQFF; CDR3 DNA: TGCGCCAGCAGCTTGGGTGGGGATGTTTCACATGAGCAGTTCTTC
J gene: TRBJ1-5; V gene: TRBV5-6; D gene: .; clone size: many; CDR3 protein: CASSFRSASNSNQPQHF; CDR3 DNA: TGTGCCAGCAGCTTTCGATCCGCCTCGAATAGCAATCAGCCCCAGCATTTT
J gene: TRBJ2-7; V gene: TRBV5-1; D gene: .; clone size: many; CDR3 protein: CASSLRSPYEQYF; CDR3 DNA: TGCGCCAGCAGCTTGAGGTCTCCCTACGAGCAGTACTTC
J gene: TRBJ1-6; V gene: TRBV11-2; D gene: .; clone size: few; CDR3 protein: CASSPGGALHF; CDR3 DNA: TGTGCCAGCAGTCCCGGTGGAGCCCTCCACTTT
J gene: TRBJ2-3; V gene: TRBV30; D gene: TRBD2; clone size: once; CDR3 protein: CAWNLRAGAEDTQYF; CDR3 DNA: TGTGCCTGGAACCTTAGAGCGGGGGCGGAAGATACGCAGTATTTT
J gene: TRBJ2-1; V gene: TRBV28; D gene: TRBD2; clone size: many; CDR3 protein: CASMRGGVGEQFF; CDR3 DNA: TGTGCCAGCATGCGGGGGGGTGTTGGTGAGCAGTTCTTC
J gene: TRBJ2-4; V gene: TRBV12-3/TRBV12-4; D gene: .; clone size: .; CDR3 protein: CASSTGMEQYF; CDR3 DNA: TGTGCCAGCAGTACAGGGATGGAGCAGTACTTC
J gene: TRBJ2-2; V gene: TRBV5-1; D gene: .; clone size: .; CDR3 protein: CASSLFSETGELFF; CDR3 DNA: TGCGCCAGCAGCTTGTTCAGCGAAACCGGGGAGCTGTTTTTT
J gene: TRBJ1-2; V gene: TRBV4-1; D gene: .; clone size: many; CDR3 protein: CASSPTDGVYGYTF; CDR3 DNA: TGCGCCAGCAGCCCAACGGACGGTGTCTATGGCTACACCTTC